What follows describes a single T cell receptor (beta chain). As yet, its antigen is unknown. V lost 0 bases to trimming and J lost 2 bases, with 19 bases between them. The length of the CDR3 is 18 residues. Germline V gene lookup returns CDR1 MGHRA and CDR2 YSYEKL. The PCR contained 60 Vbeta and 13 Jbeta primers. Assay: immunoSEQ multiplex PCR; the TCRdb copy retains only in-frame clones and omits some. The top ten hold about 4.6% of the sample, which has some 180,000 clones, around 80% seen once. These data come from a study of cytomegalovirus exposure and HLA in healthy donors. Study-level points and caveats: In a later analysis, HLA-associated beta chains showed higher expansion and lower generation probabilities than comparable chains.

The sequencing sample was made of PBMCs. The TCR sequence derives from a woman younger than 45 in good health and CMV-seropositive. The gene calls are TRBV4-1 and TRBJ1-1; D ambiguous. CDR3 amino acids: CASSQDRMRGIPNTEAFF. The CDR3 DNA is TGCGCCAGCAGCCAAGACCGCATGCGGGGAATCCCTAACACTGAAGCTTTCTTT.